Listed below are T cell receptor beta chains from one sample, sequenced in a study of graft-versus-host responses after intestinal transplantation. The data were produced by immunoSEQ multiplex PCR, yet TCRdb's version contains in-frame clones alone and is incomplete. This sample has roughly 7,000 clones, with about a quarter found just once. The material was alloreactive CD4+ T cells from a mixed lymphocyte reaction culture, obtained before intestinal transplant. The receptors derive from a human patient who received an intestinal transplant. The CDR3 runs from the conserved cysteine through the conserved F or W. D genes are given only for firm matches. Clone size appears in some rows only: once, few, many, or a class for an expanded clone.

V	D	J	size	DNA	CDR3
TRBV20-1	-	TRBJ2-1	-	TGCAGTGCTAGCGGACGCAATGAGCAGTTCTTC	CSASGRNEQFF
TRBV6-5	TRBD2	TRBJ2-7	-	TGTGCCAGCAGACGGGGGGGGGTCTACGAGCAGTACTTC	CASRRGGVYEQYF
TRBV5-1	-	TRBJ2-5	few	TGCGCCAGCAGCGCCGGACGTGTCCGGGAGACCCAGTACTTC	CASSAGRVRETQYF
TRBV7-4	TRBD2	TRBJ2-3	-	TGTGCCAGCAGCCTCCACGGGAGGGGTGATACGCAGTATTTT	CASSLHGRGDTQYF
TRBV6-8	TRBD2	TRBJ2-7	-	TGTGCCAGCAGGGCCTCCGCGGGAGGGAAAAACGAGCAGTACTTC	CASRASAGGKNEQYF
TRBV11-1	-	TRBJ1-1	-	TGTGCCAGCATACGACTGTCGAACACTGAAGCTTTCTTT	CASIRLSNTEAFF
TRBV5-1	-	TRBJ2-1	few	TGCGCCACCTCGGACACCTTCAATGAGCAGTTCTTC	CATSDTFNEQFF
TRBV28	-	TRBJ1-6	few	TGTGCCAGCAGTTTTAGTCAGTCACCCCTCCACTTT	CASSFSQSPLHF
TRBV6-9	TRBD2	TRBJ2-7	few	TGTGCCAGCAGTTACTATGCGGGGGGATCCCTCTACGAGCAGTACTTC	CASSYYAGGSLYEQYF
TRBV6-5	-	TRBJ1-4	few	TGTGCCCGCAGTTTCTTCCGGGGGCGGGGGGAAAAACTGTTTTTT	CARSFFRGRGEKLFF
TRBV5-1	-	TRBJ2-3	-	TGCGCCAGCAGCTTTTGGAAGCGGGTGGGGGGCACAGATACGCAGTATTTT	CASSFWKRVGGTDTQYF
TRBV4-2	TRBD2	TRBJ2-7	few	TGTGCCAGCAGCCAAGAGCGGGAGGGCCCCTACGAGCAGTACTTC	CASSQEREGPYEQYF
TRBV2	-	TRBJ1-1	-	TGTGCCAGCAGGTGGAGGGGGATGAACACTGAAGCTTTCTTT	CASRWRGMNTEAFF
TRBV6-6	-	TRBJ1-6	-	TGTGCCAGCAGTTCCATATGGGGAGACTATAATTCACCCCTCCACTTT	CASSSIWGDYNSPLHF
TRBV11-2	-	TRBJ2-5	once	TGTGCCAGCAGCATCGGGACGGTGCAAGAGACCCAGTACTTC	CASSIGTVQETQYF
TRBV28	-	TRBJ1-5	-	TGTGCCAGCAGTTTGGAGGGGATATGGAGGCCCCAGCATTTT	CASSLEGIWRPQHF
TRBV29-1	TRBD1	TRBJ1-1	few	TGCAGCGGGGAAGGGACAGACACTGAAGCTTTCTTT	CSGEGTDTEAFF
TRBV18	-	TRBJ2-7	medium-sized	TGTGCCAGCTCACCGGGGGCAGGAAGCTCCTACGAGCAGTACTTC	CASSPGAGSSYEQYF
TRBV28	-	TRBJ2-7	-	TGTGCCAGCACCAACGGTGGAGTCCCAAGCTCCTACGAGCAGTACTTC	CASTNGGVPSSYEQYF
TRBV7-2	-	TRBJ1-1	-	TGTGCCAGCAGCGCAAGGATGAACACTGAAGCTTTCTTT	CASSARMNTEAFF
TRBV7-3	-	TRBJ1-3	-	TGTGCCAGCAGCCCCCCCAGACCCGCCGAGGACACCATATATTTT	CASSPPRPAEDTIYF
TRBV30	-	TRBJ1-6	-	TGTGCCTGGAGTGTACGAGGTCAGGGCTGGTCTCCCCTCCACTTT	CAWSVRGQGWSPLHF